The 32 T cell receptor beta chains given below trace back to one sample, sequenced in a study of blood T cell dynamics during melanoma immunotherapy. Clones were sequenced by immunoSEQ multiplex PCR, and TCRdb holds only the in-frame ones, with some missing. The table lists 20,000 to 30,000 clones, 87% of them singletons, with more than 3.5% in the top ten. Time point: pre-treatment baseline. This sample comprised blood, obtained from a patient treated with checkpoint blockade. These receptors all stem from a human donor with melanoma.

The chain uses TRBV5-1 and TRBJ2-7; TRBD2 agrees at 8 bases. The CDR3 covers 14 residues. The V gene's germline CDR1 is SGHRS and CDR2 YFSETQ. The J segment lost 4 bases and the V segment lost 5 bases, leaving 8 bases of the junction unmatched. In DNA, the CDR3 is TGCGCCAGCAGGCTCCTTAGCGGGATGTACGAGCAGTACTTC. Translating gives CASRLLSGMYEQYF.

The CDR3 here is CATRSGDPTKPQHF. For the CDR3, the DNA is TGCGCCACCAGATCGGGGGACCCGACTAAGCCCCAGCATTTT. The gene calls are TRBV10-2 and TRBJ1-5; TRBD1 might be the D (5 bases). Trimming took 10 bases from V and 8 from J, leaving 21 bases between them. From germline, CDR1 is WSHSY and CDR2 SAAADI. The CDR3 spans 14 residues.

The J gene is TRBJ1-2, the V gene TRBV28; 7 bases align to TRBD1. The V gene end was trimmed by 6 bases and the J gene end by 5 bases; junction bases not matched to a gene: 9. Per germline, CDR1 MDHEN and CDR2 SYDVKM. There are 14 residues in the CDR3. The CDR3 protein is CASRLPGGVYGYTF. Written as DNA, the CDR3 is TGTGCCAGCAGGTTACCAGGGGGGGTTTATGGCTACACCTTC.

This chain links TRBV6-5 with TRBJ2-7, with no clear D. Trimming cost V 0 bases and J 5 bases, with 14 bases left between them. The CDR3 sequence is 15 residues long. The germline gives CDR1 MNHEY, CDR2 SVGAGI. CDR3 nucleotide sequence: TGTGCCAGCAGTTACTCGGCAGGAATGAGGAACGAGCAGTACTTC. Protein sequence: CASSYSAGMRNEQYF.

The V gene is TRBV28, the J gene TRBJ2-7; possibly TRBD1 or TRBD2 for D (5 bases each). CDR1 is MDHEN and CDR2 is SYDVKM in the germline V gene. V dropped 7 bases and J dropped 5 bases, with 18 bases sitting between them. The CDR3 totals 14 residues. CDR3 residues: CASIPGRESHEQYF. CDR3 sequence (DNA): TGTGCCAGCATCCCGGGACGTGAGAGTCACGAGCAGTACTTC. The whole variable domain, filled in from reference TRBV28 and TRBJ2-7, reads DVKVTQSSRYLVKRTGEKVFLECVQDMDHENMFWYRQDPGLGLRLIYFSYDVKMKEKGDIPEGYSVSREKKERFSLILESASTNQTSMYLCASIPGRESHEQYFGPGTRLTVT.

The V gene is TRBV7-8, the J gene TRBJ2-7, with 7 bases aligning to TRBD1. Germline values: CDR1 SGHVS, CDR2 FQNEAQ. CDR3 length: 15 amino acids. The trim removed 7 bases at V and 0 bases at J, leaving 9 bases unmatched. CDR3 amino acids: CASTTQGQYSYEQYF. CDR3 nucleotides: TGTGCCAGCACCACCCAGGGACAGTACTCCTACGAGCAGTACTTC.

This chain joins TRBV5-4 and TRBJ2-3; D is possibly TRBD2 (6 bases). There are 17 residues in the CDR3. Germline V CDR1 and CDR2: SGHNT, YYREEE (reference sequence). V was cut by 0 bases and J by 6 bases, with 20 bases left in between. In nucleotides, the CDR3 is TGTGCCAGCAGCTTGGGAGGCGGGACTGGGAAGGCCGATACGCAGTATTTT. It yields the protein CASSLGGGTGKADTQYF.

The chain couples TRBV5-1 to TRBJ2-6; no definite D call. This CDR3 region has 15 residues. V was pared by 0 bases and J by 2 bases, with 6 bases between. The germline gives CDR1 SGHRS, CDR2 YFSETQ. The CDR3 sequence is CASSLGSTGANVLTF. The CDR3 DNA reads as TGCGCCAGCAGCTTGGGAAGTACTGGGGCCAACGTCCTGACTTTC.

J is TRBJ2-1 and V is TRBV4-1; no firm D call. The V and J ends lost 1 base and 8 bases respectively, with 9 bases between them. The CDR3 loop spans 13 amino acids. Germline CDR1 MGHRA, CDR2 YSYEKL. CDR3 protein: CASSQVPAHEQFF. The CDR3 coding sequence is TGCGCCAGCAGCCAAGTCCCAGCCCATGAGCAGTTCTTC.

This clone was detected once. The CDR3 nucleotides read TGTGCCAGCAGTTCACCTTGGACAGGGAACACCGGGGAGCTGTTTTTT. Amino acid sequence: CASSSPWTGNTGELFF. The chain has TRBV7-8 and TRBJ2-2; 7 positions agree with TRBD1. Germline V CDR1 and CDR2: SGHVS, FQNEAQ. The CDR3 is 16 residues long. V dropped 6 bases and J dropped 1; count of bases not matched to a gene: 8.

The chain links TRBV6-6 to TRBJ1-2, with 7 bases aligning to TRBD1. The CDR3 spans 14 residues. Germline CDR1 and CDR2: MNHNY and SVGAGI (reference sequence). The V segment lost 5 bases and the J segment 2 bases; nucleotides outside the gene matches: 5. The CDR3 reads CASSNLQGNYGYTF. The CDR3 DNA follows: TGTGCCAGCAGTAACCTACAGGGGAACTATGGCTACACCTTC.

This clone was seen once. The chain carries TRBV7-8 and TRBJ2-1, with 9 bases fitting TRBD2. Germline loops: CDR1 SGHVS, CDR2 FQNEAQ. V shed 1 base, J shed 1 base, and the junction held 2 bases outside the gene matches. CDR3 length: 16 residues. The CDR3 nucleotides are TGTGCCAGCAGCTTAGATAGCGGGAGATCCTACAATGAGCAGTTCTTC. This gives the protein CASSLDSGRSYNEQFF.

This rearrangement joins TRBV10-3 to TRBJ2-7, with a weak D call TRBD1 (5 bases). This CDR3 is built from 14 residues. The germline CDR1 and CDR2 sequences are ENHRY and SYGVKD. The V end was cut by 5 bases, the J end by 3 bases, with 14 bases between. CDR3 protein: CAISSGMGYYEQYF. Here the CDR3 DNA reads TGTGCCATCAGTTCAGGGATGGGGTACTACGAGCAGTACTTC.

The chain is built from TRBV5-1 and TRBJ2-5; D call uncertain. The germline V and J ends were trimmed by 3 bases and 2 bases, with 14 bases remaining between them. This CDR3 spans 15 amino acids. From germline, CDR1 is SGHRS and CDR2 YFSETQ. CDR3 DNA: TGCGCCAGCAGCTCTGTGGTAGGAAGGCAAGAGACCCAGTACTTC. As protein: CASSSVVGRQETQYF.

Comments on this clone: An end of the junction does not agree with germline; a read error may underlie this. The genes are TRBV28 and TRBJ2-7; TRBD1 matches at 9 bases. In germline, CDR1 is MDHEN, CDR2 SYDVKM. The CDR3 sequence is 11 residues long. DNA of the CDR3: TGTGCCAGCAGTCCGGGACAGGGAATGCACTTC. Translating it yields CASSPGQGMHF. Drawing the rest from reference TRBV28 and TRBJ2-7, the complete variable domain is DVKVTQSSRYLVKRTGEKVFLECVQDMDHENMFWYRQDPGLGLRLIYFSYDVKMKEKGDIPEGYSVSREKKERFSLILESASTNQTSMYLCASSPGQGMHFGPGTRLTVT.

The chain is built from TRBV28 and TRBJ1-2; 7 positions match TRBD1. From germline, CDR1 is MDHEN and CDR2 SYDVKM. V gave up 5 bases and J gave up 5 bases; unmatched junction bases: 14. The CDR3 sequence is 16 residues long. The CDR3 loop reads CASSRRSTTGLYGYTF. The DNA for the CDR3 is TGTGCCAGCAGTCGAAGGTCTACGACAGGGCTTTATGGCTACACCTTC.

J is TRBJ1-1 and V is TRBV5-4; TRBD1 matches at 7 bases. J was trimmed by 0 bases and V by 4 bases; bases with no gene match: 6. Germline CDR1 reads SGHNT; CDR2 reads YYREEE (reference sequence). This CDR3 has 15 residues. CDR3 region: CASSTSTGMNTEAFF. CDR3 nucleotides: TGTGCCAGCAGCACCTCGACAGGGATGAACACTGAAGCTTTCTTT. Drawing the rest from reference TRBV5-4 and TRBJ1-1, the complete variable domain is ETGVTQSPTHLIKTRGQQVTLRCSSQSGHNTVSWYQQALGQGPQFIFQYYREEENGRGNFPPRFSGLQFPNYSSELNVNALELDDSALYLCASSTSTGMNTEAFFGQGTRLTVV.

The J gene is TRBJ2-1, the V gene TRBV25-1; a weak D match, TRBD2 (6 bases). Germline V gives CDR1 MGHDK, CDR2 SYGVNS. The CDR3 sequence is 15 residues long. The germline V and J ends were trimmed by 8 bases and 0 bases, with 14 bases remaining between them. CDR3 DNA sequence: TGTGCCAGCGCCGGGCGGGGTAGCTCCTACAATGAGCAGTTCTTC. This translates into CASAGRGSSYNEQFF.

CDR3 DNA sequence: TGTGCCAGCAGCTTCGCCGGGTCCCTAGGGACTGAAGCTTTCTTT. Its protein product is CASSFAGSLGTEAFF. This chain connects TRBV28 to TRBJ1-1; D remains ambiguous. The ends were cut back, 6 bases at V and 5 bases at J, with 19 bases in the middle. This CDR3 contains 15 residues. Germline loops: CDR1 MDHEN, CDR2 SYDVKM.

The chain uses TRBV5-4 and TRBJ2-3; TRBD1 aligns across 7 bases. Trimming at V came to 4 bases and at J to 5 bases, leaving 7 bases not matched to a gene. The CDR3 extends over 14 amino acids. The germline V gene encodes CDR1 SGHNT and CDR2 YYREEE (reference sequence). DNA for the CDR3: TGTGCCAGCAGCGACGACAGGGCTAGAGATACGCAGTATTTT. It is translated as CASSDDRARDTQYF.

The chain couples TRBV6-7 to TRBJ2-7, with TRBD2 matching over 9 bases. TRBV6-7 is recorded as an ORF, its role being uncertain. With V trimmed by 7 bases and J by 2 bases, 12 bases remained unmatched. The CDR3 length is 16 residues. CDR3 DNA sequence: TGTGCCAGCACTTTATTCCCGGCTAGCGGGGCCTACGAGCAGTACTTC. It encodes CASTLFPASGAYEQYF.

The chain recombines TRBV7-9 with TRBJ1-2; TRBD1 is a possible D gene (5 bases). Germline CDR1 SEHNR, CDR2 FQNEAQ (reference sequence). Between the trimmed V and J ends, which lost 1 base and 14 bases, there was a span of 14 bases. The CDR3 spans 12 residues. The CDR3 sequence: CASSLGGLKGTF. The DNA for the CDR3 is TGTGCCAGCAGCTTAGGCGGACTCAAGGGGACCTTC. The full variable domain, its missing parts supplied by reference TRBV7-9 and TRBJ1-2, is DTGVSQNPRHKITKRGQNVTFRCDPISEHNRLYWYRQTLGQGPEFLTYFQNEAQLEKSRLLSDRFSAERPKGSFSTLEIQRTEQGDSAMYLCASSLGGLKGTFGSGTRLTVV.

CDR3 sequence reads: CASSPYRETEQYF. DNA of the CDR3: TGTGCCAGCAGCCCTTACAGGGAAACCGAGCAGTACTTC. The chain has TRBV12-1 and TRBJ2-7; TRBD1, the D gene given by the table, was not confirmed from the DNA. TRBV12-1 is a pseudogene locus. This CDR3 comprises 13 residues.

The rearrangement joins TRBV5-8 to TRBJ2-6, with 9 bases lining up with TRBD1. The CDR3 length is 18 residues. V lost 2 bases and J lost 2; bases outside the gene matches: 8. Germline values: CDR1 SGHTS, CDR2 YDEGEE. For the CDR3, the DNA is TGTGCCAGCAGCTTATGGACAGGGGCAAACCCTGGGGCCAACGTCCTGACTTTC. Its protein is CASSLWTGANPGANVLTF. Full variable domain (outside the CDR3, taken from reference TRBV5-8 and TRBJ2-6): EAGVTQSPTHLIKTRGQQATLRCSPISGHTSVYWYQQALGLGLQFLLWYDEGEERNRGNFPPRFSGRQFPNYSSELNVNALELEDSALYLCASSLWTGANPGANVLTFGAGSRLTVL.

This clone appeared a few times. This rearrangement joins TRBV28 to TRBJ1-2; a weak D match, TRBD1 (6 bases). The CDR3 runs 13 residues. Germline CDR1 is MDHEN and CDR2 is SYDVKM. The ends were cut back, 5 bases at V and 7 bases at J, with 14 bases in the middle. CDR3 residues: CASSNTGHSGYTF. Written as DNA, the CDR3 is TGTGCCAGCAGTAATACAGGGCACTCTGGCTACACCTTC.

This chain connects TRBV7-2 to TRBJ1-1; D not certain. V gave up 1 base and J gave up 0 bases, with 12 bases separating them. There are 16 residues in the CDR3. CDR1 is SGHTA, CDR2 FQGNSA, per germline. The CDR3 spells CASSLDRWNVNTEAFF. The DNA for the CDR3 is TGTGCCAGCAGCTTAGATAGGTGGAATGTGAACACTGAAGCTTTCTTT.

The CDR3 DNA reads as TGCAGCGTTGAAATGAGGGCCACAGATACGCAGTATTTT. It yields the protein CSVEMRATDTQYF. V gene TRBV29-1 combines with J gene TRBJ2-3; a weak D match, TRBD2 (5 bases). Trimming pared 2 bases from V and 2 bases from J, leaving 8 bases between. In germline, CDR1 is SQVTM, CDR2 ANQGSEA. The CDR3 covers 13 residues.

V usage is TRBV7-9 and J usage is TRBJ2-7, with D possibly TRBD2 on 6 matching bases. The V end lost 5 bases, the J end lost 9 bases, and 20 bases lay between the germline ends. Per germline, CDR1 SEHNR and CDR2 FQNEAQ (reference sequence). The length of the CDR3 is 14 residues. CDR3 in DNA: TGTGCCAGCAGCCTTAGCGGAGGGCTCGGCGTGCAGTACTTC. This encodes CASSLSGGLGVQYF.

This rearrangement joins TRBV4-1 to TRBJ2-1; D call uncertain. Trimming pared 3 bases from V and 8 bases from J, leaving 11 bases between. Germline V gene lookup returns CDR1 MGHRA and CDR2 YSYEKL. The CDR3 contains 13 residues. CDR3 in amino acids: CASSHRTGDEQFF. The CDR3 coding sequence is TGCGCCAGCAGCCATCGGACGGGCGATGAGCAGTTCTTC.

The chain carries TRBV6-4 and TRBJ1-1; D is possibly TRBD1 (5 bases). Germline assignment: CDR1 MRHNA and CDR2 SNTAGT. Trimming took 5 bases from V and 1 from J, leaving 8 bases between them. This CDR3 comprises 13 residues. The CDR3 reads CASSLDRNTEAFF. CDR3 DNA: TGTGCCAGCAGTCTCGACAGGAACACTGAAGCTTTCTTT.

In DNA, the CDR3 is TGTGCCAGCAGTCCCCGGACAGGCCCGCCAGAGACCCAGTACTTC. Translated: CASSPRTGPPETQYF. The chain recombines TRBV27 with TRBJ2-5; 7 bases map to TRBD1. V was clipped by 5 bases and J by 4 bases; unmatched bases: 10. Germline V gene sequence: CDR1 MNHEY, CDR2 SMNVEV (reference sequence). The CDR3 runs 15 residues.

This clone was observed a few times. CDR3 sequence (DNA): TGTGCCAGCTCACCCGGACAGGGGGGCGAGCAGTACTTC. It specifies CASSPGQGGEQYF. The rearrangement uses TRBV18 and TRBJ2-7; 10 bases are a match to TRBD1. J lost 6 bases, V lost 3 bases, and 2 bases had no gene match. The germline CDR1 and CDR2 sequences are KGHSH and LQKENI. CDR3 length: 13 residues.